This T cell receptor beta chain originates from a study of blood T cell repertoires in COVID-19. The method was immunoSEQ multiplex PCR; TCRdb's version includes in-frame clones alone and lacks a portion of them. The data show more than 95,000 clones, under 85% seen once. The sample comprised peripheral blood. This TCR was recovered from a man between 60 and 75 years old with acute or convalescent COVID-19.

The CDR3 here is CASSVTGGATNEKLFF. The CDR3 DNA reads TGCGCCAGCAGCGTGACAGGGGGCGCAACTAATGAAAAACTGTTTTTT. V and J are TRBV5-1 and TRBJ1-4; 10 bases line up with TRBD1. The germline gives CDR1 SGHRS, CDR2 YFSETQ. The V and J ends lost 4 bases and 0 bases, in that order; junction bases with no gene match: 3. The CDR3 is 16 amino acids.